These 4 T cell receptor beta chains came from one sample sequenced in a study of OX40 agonist ivuxolimab in advanced cancers. To prepare the library, the immunoSEQ multiplex PCR assay was applied. TCRdb took this table from immuneACCESS and kept in-frame rearrangements with V and J called. Such tables lack part of the clones; where checked against another copy, unresolved V genes explain under half of the gap, and the rest is unexplained. Present in this sample are 96,000 or so clones, 84% of which were seen just once. Around 5.5% of the sample is taken by the ten largest. The material sequenced was CD4+ or CD8+ T cells sorted from blood, taken in a trial of the OX40 agonist ivuxolimab. All receptors derive from an adult with an advanced solid tumor such as melanoma, head and neck, liver or kidney cancer.

The chain is built from TRBV9 and TRBJ2-4, with 12 bases identical to TRBD1. The CDR3 spans 14 residues. In germline, CDR1 is SGDLS, CDR2 YYNGEE. J gave up 8 bases and V 7 bases, and 7 bases lay outside the gene matches. The CDR3 reads CASGPGQGAYIQYF. The CDR3 DNA sequence: TGTGCCAGCGGTCCGGGACAGGGGGCGTACATTCAGTACTTC.

CDR3 DNA sequence: TGTGCCAGTAGTACTACAGGGGATAGTGCCAAAAACATTCAGTACTTC. This gives the protein CASSTTGDSAKNIQYF. This chain links TRBV19 with TRBJ2-4, with 7 bases lining up with TRBD1. Germline V gene data show CDR1 as LNHDA and CDR2 as SQIVND (reference sequence). The CDR3 consists of 16 residues. J was trimmed by 1 base and V by 4 bases; bases with no gene match: 7.

This clone was counted between two and nine times. This sequence joins TRBV12-5 and TRBJ2-7; a possible D gene is TRBD2 (5 bases). CDR1 is LGHNT, CDR2 FRNRAP, per germline. The CDR3 contains 13 residues. V was cut by 5 bases and J by 7 bases, with 15 bases left in between. The CDR3 protein is CASGIRDLGEQYF. In DNA, the CDR3 is TGTGCTAGTGGTATCCGGGATTTAGGGGAGCAGTACTTC.

V gene TRBV6-4 combines with J gene TRBJ2-3; 7 positions agree with TRBD2. The junction had 1 base not matched to a gene; V was cut back by 0 bases and J by 1 base. Germline lookup yields CDR1 MRHNA and CDR2 SNTAGT. The CDR3 runs to 15 residues. CDR3 residues: CASSDSSGGTDTQYF. DNA of the CDR3: TGTGCCAGCAGTGACTCGAGCGGGGGCACAGATACGCAGTATTTT.